Each of the 14 T cell receptor beta chains below was sequenced from the same sample in a study of blood T cell repertoires in COVID-19. Data came from immunoSEQ multiplex PCR; TCRdb stores just in-frame clones and leaves some out. The sample contains around 59,000 clones, more than 75% of which appear only once. The sample consisted of peripheral blood. The source of these receptors is a man aged 60 to 69 with acute or convalescent COVID-19.

This clone was seen a few times. The chain carries TRBV5-4 and TRBJ2-7, with 10 bases lining up with TRBD2. The length of the CDR3 is 15 residues. V was clipped by 3 bases and J by 1 base; unmatched bases: 4. Germline V gene data show CDR1 as SGHNT and CDR2 as YYREEE (reference sequence). The CDR3 nucleotides are TGTGCCAGCAGCTCAATAGCGGGGGGATCCTACGAGCAGTACTTC. It translates to CASSSIAGGSYEQYF.

This clone was found a few times. The V call is TRBV30, the J call TRBJ1-5; D unresolved. Germline CDR1 GTSNPN, CDR2 SVGIG (reference sequence). The CDR3 totals 14 residues. V was trimmed by 3 bases and J by 0 bases, leaving 9 bases between them. The CDR3, as DNA: TGTGCCTGGAGAACCGGGTTTAGCAATCAGCCCCAGCATTTT. It is translated as CAWRTGFSNQPQHF.

This clone occurred once. J is TRBJ2-7 and V is TRBV9; 9 bases fit TRBD1. The V gene's germline CDR1 is SGDLS and CDR2 YYNGEE. The CDR3 extends over 15 amino acids. With V trimmed by 3 bases and J by 5 bases, 9 bases remained unmatched. CDR3 sequence: CASSARQGVKDEQYF. CDR3 bases: TGTGCCAGCAGCGCCAGACAGGGGGTTAAGGACGAGCAGTACTTC. Filled out from reference TRBV9 and TRBJ2-7, the complete variable domain reads DSGVTQTPKHLITATGQRVTLRCSPRSGDLSVYWYQQSLDQGLQFLIQYYNGEERAKGNILERFSAQQFPDLHSELNLSSLELGDSALYFCASSARQGVKDEQYFGPGTRLTVT.

This clone was picked up a small number of times. The chain recombines TRBV2 with TRBJ1-4, with 7 bases matching TRBD1. The J segment lost 0 bases and the V segment lost 7 bases, leaving 11 bases of the junction unmatched. CDR3 length: 17 amino acids. In germline, CDR1 is SNHLY, CDR2 FYNNEI. For the CDR3, the DNA is TGTGCCAGCATATTTGGGACAGCTTTTGCAACTAATGAAAAACTGTTTTTT. It specifies CASIFGTAFATNEKLFF.

This clone was observed a handful of times. The genes are TRBV19 and TRBJ1-5; tentatively, D is TRBD1 (5 bases). From germline, CDR1 is LNHDA and CDR2 SQIVND (reference sequence). The CDR3 is 14 amino acids. V lost 10 bases to trimming and J lost 0 bases, with 13 bases between them. CDR3 in amino acids: CATNTGNSNQPQHF. In DNA, the CDR3 is TGTGCCACCAATACAGGTAATAGCAATCAGCCCCAGCATTTT.

V gene TRBV7-2 combines with J gene TRBJ2-1; 9 bases align to TRBD1. This CDR3 comprises 16 residues. With 3 bases clipped from V and 3 bases from J, the junction kept 6 bases outside the gene matches. The V gene's germline CDR1 is SGHTA and CDR2 FQGNSA. CDR3 sequence (DNA): TGTGCCAGCAGCTTCAGCCGGGACAGGGTCTACAATGAGCAGTTCTTC. Translation gives CASSFSRDRVYNEQFF.

This clone was seen only a few times. The V gene is TRBV6-5, the J gene TRBJ1-5; the match to TRBD1 covers 12 bases. Germline assignment: CDR1 MNHEY and CDR2 SVGAGI. After removal of 6 bases from V and 7 bases from J, the junction contained 7 bases not matched to a gene. There are 15 residues in the CDR3. CDR3 nucleotide sequence: TGTGCCAGCAGCCCCGGGACAGGGGGCGGACAGCCCCAGCATTTT. This translates into CASSPGTGGGQPQHF.

The rearrangement links TRBV11-2 to TRBJ2-1; 14 bases are shared with TRBD2. This CDR3 is 15 amino acids long. J gave up 13 bases and V 5 bases, and 10 bases lay outside the gene matches. Germline CDR1 SGHAT, CDR2 FQNNGV. The CDR3 DNA follows: TGTGCCAGCAGCCCATGGACTAGCGGGGGGTTGGAACAGTTCTTC. Protein product: CASSPWTSGGLEQFF. The whole variable domain, remainder taken from reference TRBV11-2 and TRBJ2-1, is EAGVAQSPRYKIIEKRQSVAFWCNPISGHATLYWYQQILGQGPKLLIQFQNNGVVDDSQLPKDRFSAERLKGVDSTLKIQPAKLEDSAVYLCASSPWTSGGLEQFFGPGTRLTVL.

J is TRBJ2-2 and V is TRBV13, with 7 bases identical to TRBD1. The CDR3 sequence is 15 residues long. Unmatched junction bases numbered 0, after V lost 2 bases and J lost 0 bases. Germline V lookup: CDR1 PRHDT, CDR2 FYEKMQ (reference sequence). The CDR3 is CASSLRGPNTGELFF. CDR3 DNA sequence: TGTGCCAGCAGCTTAAGGGGGCCGAACACCGGGGAGCTGTTTTTT. The whole variable domain, remainder taken from reference TRBV13 and TRBJ2-2, is AAGVIQSPRHLIKEKRETATLKCYPIPRHDTVYWYQQGPGQDPQFLISFYEKMQSDKGSIPDRFSAQQFSDYHSELNMSSLELGDSALYFCASSLRGPNTGELFFGEGSRLTVL.

This clone was observed a single time. The chain uses TRBV5-1 and TRBJ2-5; 10 positions agree with TRBD2. The J segment lost 8 bases and the V segment lost 6 bases, leaving 13 bases of the junction unmatched. The CDR3 is 15 amino acids. Germline CDR1 reads SGHRS; CDR2 reads YFSETQ. CDR3 bases: TGCGCCAGCACTCCTCAAGCGGGGGGGGCCGGAACCCAGTACTTC. Protein sequence: CASTPQAGGAGTQYF. Full variable domain (outside the CDR3, taken from reference TRBV5-1 and TRBJ2-5): KAGVTQTPRYLIKTRGQQVTLSCSPISGHRSVSWYQQTPGQGLQFLFEYFSETQRNKGNFPGRFSGRQFSNSRSEMNVSTLELGDSALYLCASTPQAGGAGTQYFGPGTRLLVL.

The genes are TRBV28 and TRBJ1-2; the D gene is possibly TRBD1 (5 bases). The length of the CDR3 is 12 residues. Germline V gene lookup returns CDR1 MDHEN and CDR2 SYDVKM. V was shortened by 5 bases and J by 8 bases, with 12 bases between the two germline ends. CDR3 nucleotide sequence: TGTGCCAGCAGTCCAGGGTGGCAAGGCTACACCTTC. Amino acids: CASSPGWQGYTF.

The V call is TRBV4-1, the J call TRBJ1-1; TRBD1 matches at 8 bases. The CDR3 has 18 residues. V lost 2 bases to trimming and J lost 3 bases; unmatched junction nucleotides: 14. From germline, CDR1 is MGHRA and CDR2 YSYEKL. The CDR3 DNA reads as TGCGCCAGCAGCCAAACGGGGGTGACAGGGGAGGGGGACACTGAAGCTTTCTTT. Translated, it gives CASSQTGVTGEGDTEAFF.

V usage is TRBV2 and J usage is TRBJ2-4, with 7 bases matching TRBD2. Per the germline V gene, CDR1 is SNHLY and CDR2 is FYNNEI. The CDR3 has 16 amino acids. V gave up 1 base and J gave up 0 bases; unmatched junction bases: 3. The CDR3 region has the DNA TGTGCCAGCAGTGAAGGCCTAGCGGTAGCCAAAAACATTCAGTACTTC. This encodes CASSEGLAVAKNIQYF.

The V and J genes are TRBV6-5 and TRBJ1-5; TRBD1 matches at 9 bases. Germline-derived CDR1 and CDR2 are MNHEY and SVGAGI. With V trimmed by 6 bases and J by 5 bases, 8 bases remained unmatched. CDR3 length: 15 residues. The CDR3 coding sequence is TGTGCCAGCAGCAAGACAGGGGGAGCCGATCAGCCCCAGCATTTT. It specifies CASSKTGGADQPQHF.